A single sample gave rise to the 23 T cell receptor beta chains below, sequenced in a study of identical twins. Each CDR3 protein gets one entry after TCRdb re-called the 5' RACE reads with MiXCR. Of 550,000 to 700,000 distinct CDR3 sequences listed, roughly 9.9% are singletons. This same sample was also part of a study on yellow fever vaccine responses in identical twins.

The source material was PBMCs. All receptors come from a woman in her late teens or twenties in good health.

The J gene is TRBJ1-1, the V gene TRBV29-1, with D tentatively TRBD1 (5 bases). The CDR3 length is 12 residues. Looked up from germline, CDR1 is SQVTM and CDR2 is ANQGSEA. Trimming removed 7 bases from V and 3 bases from J, with 12 bases in between. The CDR3 DNA is TGCAGCGCAGGGTTATTGGACACTGAAGCTTTCTTT. Amino acid sequence: CSAGLLDTEAFF.

This clonotype was recorded many times. The chain couples TRBV7-9 to TRBJ2-1; possibly TRBD2 for D (5 bases). The V gene's germline CDR1 is SEHNR and CDR2 FQNEAQ (reference sequence). The CDR3 consists of 13 residues. V lost 2 bases and J lost 3, with 5 bases in between. CDR3 nucleotides: TGTGCCAGCAGCTTACGGGGCTACAATGAGCAGTTCTTC. Translating gives CASSLRGYNEQFF.

The rearrangement uses TRBV29-1 and TRBJ2-7, with 10 bases fitting TRBD1. The CDR3 spans 12 residues. The germline CDR1 and CDR2 sequences are SQVTM and ANQGSEA. Germline trimming cut 6 bases from V and 4 bases from J; bases unmatched to any gene: 3. CDR3 amino acids: CSVGQGVYEQYF. The CDR3, as DNA: TGCAGCGTCGGACAGGGGGTGTACGAGCAGTACTTC.

The chain couples TRBV7-6 to TRBJ1-1; D call uncertain. The CDR3 runs to 15 residues. Between the trimmed V and J ends, which lost 3 bases and 1 base, there was a span of 12 bases. Looked up from germline, CDR1 is SGHVS and CDR2 is FNYEAQ. As DNA, the CDR3 is TGTGCCAGCAGCTTTTCTGACGGACCGAACACTGAAGCTTTCTTT. Its translation: CASSFSDGPNTEAFF.

The genes are TRBV12-3 or TRBV12-4 and TRBJ2-7; D ambiguous. The CDR3 spans 13 residues. V shed 5 bases and J shed 1 base, with 9 bases lying between them. The CDR3 is CASSLIWSYEQYF. The CDR3 region has the DNA TGTGCCAGCAGTCTCATATGGTCCTACGAGCAGTACTTC.

Many counts were recorded for this clonotype. The chain joins TRBV5-1 to TRBJ1-1; D might be TRBD1 (5 bases). CDR3 length: 14 residues. V was trimmed by 4 bases and J by 0 bases, leaving 10 bases between them. Per the germline V gene, CDR1 is SGHRS and CDR2 is YFSETQ. CDR3 nucleotide sequence: TGCGCCAGCAGCGCGGGACTCCTGAACACTGAAGCTTTCTTT. Translating it yields CASSAGLLNTEAFF.

This clonotype was detected only a few times. The genes are TRBV6-5 and TRBJ2-3; 7 bases are shared with TRBD2. The J segment lost 1 base and the V segment lost 2 bases, leaving 6 bases of the junction unmatched. Germline V CDR1 and CDR2: MNHEY, SVGAGI. The CDR3 is 16 residues long. CDR3 residues: CASSYRGVGGTDTQYF. CDR3 nucleotide sequence: TGTGCCAGCAGTTACCGGGGGGTGGGGGGCACAGATACGCAGTATTTT.

The gene calls are TRBV5-6 and TRBJ2-3, with 9 nucleotides matching TRBD1. The CDR3 has 15 amino acids. Per the germline V gene, CDR1 is SGHDT and CDR2 is YYEEEE. With 6 bases clipped from V and 2 bases from J, the junction kept 7 bases outside the gene matches. In nucleotides, the CDR3 is TGTGCCAGCACTTGGACAGGGGACAACACAGATACGCAGTATTTT. Translating it yields CASTWTGDNTDTQYF.

This clonotype was counted a few times. The chain couples TRBV24-1 to TRBJ2-1; 8 bases line up with TRBD1. Trimming at V came to 6 bases and at J to 4 bases, leaving 7 bases not matched to a gene. Per the germline V gene, CDR1 is KGHDR and CDR2 is SFDVKD. The CDR3 runs to 15 residues. This chain's CDR3 is CATSSGTGDYNEQFF. CDR3 coding DNA: TGTGCCACCAGTTCCGGGACAGGCGATTACAATGAGCAGTTCTTC.

This clonotype turned up a few times. CDR3 in DNA: TGTGCCAGCAGTGAAGCAGGTTGGGGAAGGGGCTCTGGGGCCAACGTCCTGACTTTC. It codes for CASSEAGWGRGSGANVLTF. This chain links TRBV6-1 with TRBJ2-6; TRBD1 is a possible D gene (5 bases). From germline, CDR1 is MNHNS and CDR2 SASEGT. The CDR3 covers 19 residues. Trimming cost V 0 bases and J 0 bases, with 15 bases left between them.

This clonotype was detected many times. V and J are TRBV5-1 and TRBJ2-7; 11 bases agree with TRBD2. Germline CDR1 and CDR2: SGHRS and YFSETQ. V shed 5 bases and J 3 bases; nucleotides not matched to a gene: 4. The CDR3 totals 14 residues. The CDR3 DNA reads TGCGCCAGCAGTCAGACTAGCGGGATCTACGAGCAGTACTTC. It codes for CASSQTSGIYEQYF.

This clonotype was observed a handful of times. The V and J genes are TRBV5-1 and TRBJ2-7; TRBD2 might be the D (6 bases). The CDR3 is 15 residues long. Germline V gene data show CDR1 as SGHRS and CDR2 as YFSETQ. The V and J ends lost 6 bases and 1 base respectively, with 17 bases between them. CDR3: CASTPEPGGSYEQYF. CDR3 nucleotide sequence: TGCGCCAGCACCCCTGAACCCGGGGGATCCTACGAGCAGTACTTC.

The chain employs TRBV20-1 and TRBJ2-3; 10 positions match TRBD2. Germline CDR1 and CDR2: DFQATT and SNEGSKA (reference sequence). This CDR3 is 17 amino acids long. V shed 6 bases, J shed 0 bases, and the junction held 12 bases outside the gene matches. The CDR3 DNA reads as TGCAGTGCGCCCTCGCTTAGCGGGGGGCTTAGCACAGATACGCAGTATTTT. It encodes CSAPSLSGGLSTDTQYF.

This clonotype was counted a few times. The chain uses TRBV5-1 and TRBJ2-7; 13 nucleotides match TRBD2. CDR1 and CDR2 from the germline V gene are SGHRS and YFSETQ. V was pared by 4 bases and J by 0 bases, with 4 bases of the junction left unmatched. The CDR3 has 16 amino acids. CDR3 sequence (DNA): TGCGCCAGCAGCCTTTGGACTAGCGGGAGCTCCTACGAGCAGTACTTC. It is translated as CASSLWTSGSSYEQYF.

This chain uses TRBV18 with TRBJ1-1; a weak D match, TRBD1 (6 bases). The CDR3 is 15 amino acids. Trimming removed 5 bases at V and 1 base at J, with 14 bases between. CDR1 and CDR2 from the germline V gene are KGHSH and LQKENI. CDR3 DNA sequence: TGTGCCAGCTCAGAGATCAGGACAGAGAACACTGAAGCTTTCTTT. Translated: CASSEIRTENTEAFF.

The V gene is TRBV29-1, the J gene TRBJ1-1, with no clear D. Germline V gives CDR1 SQVTM, CDR2 ANQGSEA. CDR3 length: 15 amino acids. The V end was cut by 0 bases, the J end by 1 base, with 12 bases between. CDR3 region: CSVEDRVGRNTEAFF. Written as DNA, the CDR3 is TGCAGCGTTGAAGATCGGGTAGGGAGGAACACTGAAGCTTTCTTT.

The chain uses TRBV10-3 and TRBJ2-3; 7 bases match TRBD1. CDR3 length: 13 residues. CDR1 and CDR2 from the germline V gene are ENHRY and SYGVKD. V lost 7 bases to trimming and J lost 5 bases; unmatched junction nucleotides: 6. The CDR3, as DNA: TGTGCCATCAAAGGGGGCTGGGAAGATACGCAGTATTTT. Protein: CAIKGGWEDTQYF.

The table lists this clonotype with a few counts. The CDR3 region is CSAQRPYEQYF. The CDR3, as DNA: TGCAGTGCCCAGAGACCCTACGAGCAGTACTTC. The chain couples TRBV20-1 to TRBJ2-7; no firm D call. The ends were cut back, 6 bases at V and 2 bases at J, with 8 bases in the middle. The CDR3 has 11 residues. CDR1 DFQATT and CDR2 SNEGSKA come from the germline V gene (reference sequence).

This clonotype was recorded at least ten times. The V and J genes are TRBV5-6 and TRBJ1-6; TRBD1 matches at 7 bases. The trim removed 0 bases at V and 6 bases at J, leaving 3 bases unmatched. Germline V CDR1 and CDR2: SGHDT, YYEEEE. The length of the CDR3 is 15 residues. CDR3 loop: CASSLATGSNSPLHF. CDR3 sequence (DNA): TGTGCCAGCAGCTTGGCGACAGGGAGTAATTCACCCCTCCACTTT.

The table lists this clonotype with a few counts. This chain joins TRBV2 and TRBJ2-7, with D tentatively TRBD1 or TRBD2 (6 bases each). This CDR3 contains 16 residues. The ends were cut back, 6 bases at V and 7 bases at J, with 25 bases in the middle. CDR1 SNHLY and CDR2 FYNNEI come from the germline V gene. CDR3 residues: CASRGLTQGRGWEQYF. The CDR3 nucleotides are TGTGCCAGCAGGGGACTGACACAGGGACGAGGATGGGAGCAGTACTTC.

Comment on this clonotype: This may be a read error: a much more frequent sequence differs by one nucleotide. The chain links TRBV20-1 to TRBJ2-7; TRBD2 is a possible D gene (6 bases). Looked up from germline, CDR1 is DFQATT and CDR2 is SNEGSKA (reference sequence). The CDR3 has 14 residues. Here the CDR3 DNA reads TGCAGTGGGTGGGCCGGCGGGGATTCCTACGACCAGTACTTC. Residues: CSGWAGGDSYDQYF.

A few counts support this clonotype. V and J are TRBV7-9 and TRBJ2-7; 8 nucleotides align to TRBD2. V lost 6 bases, J lost 0 bases, and 7 bases stayed unmatched. Per the germline V gene, CDR1 is SEHNR and CDR2 is FQNEAQ (reference sequence). The CDR3 has 15 amino acids. The CDR3 sequence: CASSPGGMRSYEQYF. CDR3 nucleotides: TGTGCCAGCAGTCCGGGGGGGATGCGCTCCTACGAGCAGTACTTC.

The chain carries TRBV10-3 and TRBJ2-7, with TRBD2 matching over 9 bases. Germline loops: CDR1 ENHRY, CDR2 SYGVKD. V shed 6 bases and J 5 bases; nucleotides not matched to a gene: 8. The CDR3 length is 14 residues. The CDR3 region has the DNA TGTGCCATCAGCATTAGCGGGAGTAAAAACGAGCAGTACTTC. Protein: CAISISGSKNEQYF.